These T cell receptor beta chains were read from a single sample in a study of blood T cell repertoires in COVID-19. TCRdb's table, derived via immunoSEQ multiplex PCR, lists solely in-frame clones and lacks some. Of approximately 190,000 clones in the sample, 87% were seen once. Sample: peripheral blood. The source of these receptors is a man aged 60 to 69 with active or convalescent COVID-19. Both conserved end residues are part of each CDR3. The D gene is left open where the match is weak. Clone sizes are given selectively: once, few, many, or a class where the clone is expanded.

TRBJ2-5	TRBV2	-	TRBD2	TGTGCCAGCAGTGATAAGCGGGGCCAAGAGACCCAGTACTTC	CASSDKRGQETQYF
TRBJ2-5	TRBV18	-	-	TGTGCCAGCTCACCCATCAACCTCAGAGGGGAGACCCAGTACTTC	CASSPINLRGETQYF
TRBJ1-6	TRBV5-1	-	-	TGCGCCAGCAGCCAACTACGGGAAAATTCACCCCTCCACTTT	CASSQLRENSPLHF
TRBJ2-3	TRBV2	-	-	TGTGCCAGCAAGCCCACGACCGACTATACAGATACGCAGTATTTT	CASKPTTDYTDTQYF
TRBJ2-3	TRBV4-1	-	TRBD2	TGCGCCAGCAGCCGACAACTAGCGGCGAGCACAGATACGCAGTATTTT	CASSRQLAASTDTQYF
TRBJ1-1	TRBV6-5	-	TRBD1	TGTGCCAGCAGCCAGACAGGGGGGAACACTGAAGCTTTCTTT	CASSQTGGNTEAFF
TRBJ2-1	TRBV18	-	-	TGTGCCAGCTCACCATGGAGAGCATACAATGAGCAGTTCTTC	CASSPWRAYNEQFF
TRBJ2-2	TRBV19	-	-	TGTGCCAGTAGTTCGGGACTCGGGGACACCGGGGAGCTGTTTTTT	CASSSGLGDTGELFF
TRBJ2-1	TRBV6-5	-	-	TGTGCCAGCAGACTATCCCTTTCCCTTGGCAATGAGCAGTTCTTC	CASRLSLSLGNEQFF
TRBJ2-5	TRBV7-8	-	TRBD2	TGTGCCAGCAGCTCACGGACTAGCGGGGGGGAGACCCAGTACTTC	CASSSRTSGGETQYF
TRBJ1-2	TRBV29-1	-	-	TGCAGCGGGGGTCACTCCAACTATGGCTACACCTTC	CSGGHSNYGYTF
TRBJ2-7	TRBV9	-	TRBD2	TGTGCCAGCAGCGTAGGAGCGGGGGACTCCTACGAGCAGTACTTC	CASSVGAGDSYEQYF
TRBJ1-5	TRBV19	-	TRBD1	TGTGCCAGTAGTCAAGGGACAGACTATAGCAATCAGCCCCAGCATTTT	CASSQGTDYSNQPQHF
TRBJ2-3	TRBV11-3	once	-	TGTGCCAGCAGCATGGGGGCCGCCGCAGATACGCAGTATTTT	CASSMGAAADTQYF
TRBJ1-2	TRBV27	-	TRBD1	TGTGCCAGCAAACCGGGACAGGGAGCTAACTATGGCTACACCTTC	CASKPGQGANYGYTF
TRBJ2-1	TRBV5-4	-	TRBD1	TGTGCCAGCAGCTCAGGCCGGGACAGGGGTAGGAATGAGCAGTTCTTC	CASSSGRDRGRNEQFF
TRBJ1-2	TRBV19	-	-	TGTGCCAGTAGTATTGCAGGGGAGAGCTATGGCTACACCTTC	CASSIAGESYGYTF
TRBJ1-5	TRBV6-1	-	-	TGTGCCAGCAGTGAAGCAGGGGGTCATCAGCCCCAGCATTTT	CASSEAGGHQPQHF
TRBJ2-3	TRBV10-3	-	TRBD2	TGTGCCATCCGCGAAACTAGCGGGGGGGCGGGGAGCTCAGATACGCAGTATTTT	CAIRETSGGAGSSDTQYF
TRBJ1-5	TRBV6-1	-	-	TGTGCCAGCAGTGATATGTATCAGGGGAATCAGCCCCAGCATTTT	CASSDMYQGNQPQHF
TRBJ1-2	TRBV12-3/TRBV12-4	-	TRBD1	TGTGCCAGCAGCTCAGGGACAGGGGATGGCTACACCTTC	CASSSGTGDGYTF
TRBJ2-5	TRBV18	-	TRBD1	TGTGCCAGCTCACCACCTCCGACAGGGGAGACCCAGTACTTC	CASSPPPTGETQYF
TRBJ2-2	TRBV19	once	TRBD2	TGTGCCAGTAGTATAAGGGGTAGCGGGGTGTCCGGGGAGCTGTTTTTT	CASSIRGSGVSGELFF
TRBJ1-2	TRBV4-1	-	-	TGCGCCAGCAGCCATCTGGCCGGGGGAGACTATGGCTACACCTTC	CASSHLAGGDYGYTF
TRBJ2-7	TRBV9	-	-	TGTGCCAGCAGCGTCCAAACTACTAGCCAGCAGTACTTC	CASSVQTTSQQYF
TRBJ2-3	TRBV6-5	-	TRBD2	TGTGCCAGTGTTCGACTAGCGGGGAGCACAGATACGCAGTATTTT	CASVRLAGSTDTQYF
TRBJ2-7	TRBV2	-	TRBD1	TGTGCCAGCACCCGGGACAGGGCCACCTACGAGCAGTACTTC	CASTRDRATYEQYF
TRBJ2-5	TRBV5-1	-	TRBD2	TGCGCCAGCAGGCGGGGACTAGCGGGACAAGAGACCCAGTACTTC	CASRRGLAGQETQYF
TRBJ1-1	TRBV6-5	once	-	TGTGCCAGTGGGGCTTTGGCGAACACTGAAGCTTTCTTT	CASGALANTEAFF